The TCR beta chain described here comes from a study of blood T cell repertoires in COVID-19. The data were produced by immunoSEQ multiplex PCR, yet TCRdb's version contains in-frame clones alone and is incomplete. The sample contains over 75,000 clones, 90% to 95% of which appear only once. The CDR3 has 15 amino acids. Germline CDR1 and CDR2: SGHKS and YYEKEE (reference sequence). Trimming cost V 0 bases and J 7 bases; bases outside gene matches: 2. The TCR sequence derives from a man between 60 and 75 years old with acute or convalescent COVID-19. Sequencing was done on a sample of peripheral blood. This chain connects TRBV5-5 to TRBJ1-6; 9 bases map to TRBD1. Written as DNA, the CDR3 is TGTGCCAGCAGCTTGGACAGGGGGCAAAATTCACCCCTCCACTTT. It yields the protein CASSLDRGQNSPLHF. Variable domain in full (rest from reference TRBV5-5 and TRBJ1-6): DAGVTQSPTHLIKTRGQQVTLRCSPISGHKSVSWYQQVLGQGPQFIFQYYEKEERGRGNFPDRFSARQFPNYSSELNVNALLLGDSALYLCASSLDRGQNSPLHFGNGTRLTVT.